This TCR beta chain was profiled in a study of CD8 T cells in Susac syndrome (dated 2019 in TCRdb). Turning to the overall study: Among the sequenced Susac syndrome patients, about 6 had clinically active disease and under 10 were in clinical remission. At the time of blood withdrawal, Susac syndrome patients were either therapy-naive, taking corticosteroids (with some also receiving IVIg), or on IVIg alone. Whether CD8+ T cell activation and differentiation in Susac syndrome was antigen driven was tested using repertoire sequencing. The clonality of the CD8+ T cell repertoire was compared across around twelve healthy donors, roughly 14 Susac syndrome patients and roughly 16 multiple sclerosis patients.

Trimming takes 5 bases off V and 2 bases off J; junction bases not matched to a gene: 12. The CDR3 runs 17 residues from the cysteine to the phenylalanine. Only the CDR3 region is kept as DNA, spanning 51 bases read in frame from base 1. Results and caveats for the whole study, not just this receptor: Clonal expansion was seen in Susac syndrome CD8+ repertoires, peaking in CD8+ TEMRA cells and being greater in clinically active patients than in remitting ones. Approximately 15 Susac-specific public clones were identified in the total CD8+ repertoire, and several Susac-specific public clones were identified in the CD8+ TEMRA repertoire. The study acknowledged that relatively few individuals were included in the TCR sequencing and HLA analysis.

Turning to this clonotype: There is no known antigen for this receptor. No much larger clone is present one base from it, and per-base qualities are unavailable.

RNA was extracted using the RNeasy kit, and roughly 0.45 to 1 microgram was reverse transcribed with random hexamers. The immunoSEQ multiplex PCR assay, which covers 54 Vbeta and 13 Jbeta segments, was used to amplify TCR beta CDR3 regions. PCR amplification bias was corrected by using a synthetic template baseline for primer optimization and computational correction. The original methods were these. Reads were assigned to V, D and J genes according to IMGT and analyzed in immunoSEQ Analyzer, with only productive sequences retained. Clonality was computed as one minus Shannon entropy normalized by log2 of the number of productive unique sequences. Public and private clones were assessed among the 100 most prevalent clones of each patient and control. Clones were defined as Susac-specific if absent from the healthy and MS cohorts, from around 1,000 published viral clones and from other ImmuneACCESS disease sequences. TCRdb's own reprocessing of the public reads used fastp at Q25 and MiXCR and kept productive beta chains. Rows are unified per CDR3 protein, each entry keeping the most common DNA and genes. The V and J calls were not made by the authors but by TCRdb's processing. This sample gives some 140,000 distinct CDR3 sequences in total; approximately 95% of them show up just once. Of the sample, 0.18% is held by the ten largest clones.

High-throughput TCR beta sequencing profiled peripheral blood CD8+ and CD4+ T cells from healthy donors, Susac syndrome patients and multiple sclerosis patients. The Susac syndrome patients fulfilled recently defined diagnostic criteria for definite or probable disease. Bulk CD8+ and CD4+ T cells were purified magnetically by negative isolation, whereas CD8+ TEMRA cells were enriched by FACS. Blood was collected in EDTA tubes and processed within 24 hours, with PBMCs isolated through density gradient centrifugation. PBMCs intended for TCR sequencing were cryopreserved in liquid nitrogen and thawed later in a water bath at 37 degrees C. The sorted or isolated CD4+, CD8+ and CD8+ TEMRA cells reached a purity of at least 90%.

This TCR was sampled from a human donor with Susac syndrome. Recombination connected TRBV12-3 or TRBV12-4 to TRBJ2-5, and 9 bases in between align with TRBD2. Sequencing used CD8+ T cells from PBMCs. The CDR3 corresponds to CASSTDLPTSGQETQYF. At the DNA level, the sequence is TGTGCCAGCAGTACAGACCTGCCGACTAGCGGTCAAGAGACCCAGTACTTC.